The 21 T cell receptor beta chains given below trace back to one sample, sequenced in a study of response to subunit inactivated influenza vaccine. TCRdb re-called the RT-PCR reads through MiXCR, storing one row per CDR3 protein. Of about 520,000 distinct CDR3 sequences in the sample, less than 7.5% were seen once. Sequencing used PBMCs from blood, obtained 23 months after vaccination. All receptors derive from a man aged 50 to 69 who received an inactivated influenza vaccine.

At least ten counts were recorded for this clonotype. This chain's CDR3 is CASSFRGGDEKLFF. The CDR3 nucleotides read TGTGCCAGCAGCTTCCGGGGAGGGGATGAAAAACTGTTTTTT. The chain couples TRBV11-2 to TRBJ1-4; D is perhaps TRBD1 (5 bases). Germline V gene sequence: CDR1 SGHAT, CDR2 FQNNGV. V was cut by 3 bases and J by 6 bases, with 11 bases left in between. The CDR3 has 14 residues.

This rearrangement joins TRBV29-1 to TRBJ1-1; D is unresolved. V was pared by 5 bases and J by 1 base, with 11 bases between. The CDR3 consists of 13 residues. Germline CDR1 reads SQVTM; CDR2 reads ANQGSEA. The CDR3 here is CSVRAGTNTEAFF. In DNA, the CDR3 is TGCAGCGTTCGGGCAGGAACGAACACTGAAGCTTTCTTT. The whole variable domain, remainder taken from reference TRBV29-1 and TRBJ1-1, is SAVISQKPSRDICQRGTSLTIQCQVDSQVTMMFWYRQQPGQSLTLIATANQGSEATYESGFVIDKFPISRPNLTFSTLTVSNMSPEDSSIYLCSVRAGTNTEAFFGQGTRLTVV.

This clonotype was observed a few times. The V call is TRBV6-1, the J call TRBJ2-7; D unresolved. The CDR3 contains 16 residues. Trimming removed 5 bases from V and 5 bases from J, with 22 bases in between. Germline values: CDR1 MNHNS, CDR2 SASEGT. CDR3 bases: TGTGCCAGCAGTACGGGCAGGACCCGGTTAGGCGACGAGCAGTACTTC. It yields the protein CASSTGRTRLGDEQYF.

This clonotype has just one count. A much bigger clone sits one base away, suggesting this may be a read error. The V gene is TRBV28, the J gene TRBJ2-1, with TRBD2 identical over 9 bases. V gave up 6 bases and J gave up 5 bases; unmatched junction bases: 8. This CDR3 is built from 15 residues. From germline, CDR1 is MDHEN and CDR2 SYDVKM. The CDR3 protein is CASRTETSGNNEQFF. CDR3 bases: TGTGCCAGCAGAACTGAGACTAGCGGAAACAATGAGCAGTTCTTC.

This clonotype has only a few counts. This chain uses TRBV20-1 with TRBJ2-2, with 8 bases lining up with TRBD2. The CDR3 has 13 amino acids. Trimming took 6 bases from V and 6 from J; bases not matched to a gene: 6. Germline V gene sequence: CDR1 DFQATT, CDR2 SNEGSKA (reference sequence). CDR3 DNA sequence: TGCAGTGCATTAAGGGGACTAGCCGGGGAGCTGTTTTTT. Amino acids: CSALRGLAGELFF.

The chain employs TRBV24-1 and TRBJ2-7; tentatively, D is TRBD1 (6 bases). Germline lookup yields CDR1 KGHDR and CDR2 SFDVKD. This CDR3 is built from 15 residues. V lost 2 bases and J lost 3, with 13 bases in between. The CDR3 sequence: CATSDSRTGFYEQYF. The CDR3 bases are TGTGCCACCAGTGATTCCAGAACAGGGTTCTACGAGCAGTACTTC.

At least ten counts were recorded for this clonotype. The V gene is TRBV5-1, the J gene TRBJ2-2; perhaps TRBD1 as D (6 bases). Deletions cut 7 bases from V and 1 base from J, with 8 bases between. The CDR3 spans 13 residues. Germline V gives CDR1 SGHRS, CDR2 YFSETQ. CDR3 residues: CASGTLNTGELFF. The CDR3 DNA is TGCGCCAGCGGGACATTGAACACCGGGGAGCTGTTTTTT.

The chain couples TRBV7-2 to TRBJ2-3; TRBD2 might be the D (5 bases). The CDR3 has 16 residues. The germline gives CDR1 SGHTA, CDR2 FQGNSA. Trimming took 1 base from V and 2 from J, leaving 13 bases between them. CDR3 sequence reads: CASSLVRGGLTDTQYF. Here the CDR3 DNA reads TGTGCCAGCAGCTTAGTCCGCGGAGGACTCACAGATACGCAGTATTTT.

The chain recombines TRBV28 with TRBJ1-1, with a possible D match to TRBD1 (6 bases). Per germline, CDR1 MDHEN and CDR2 SYDVKM. V lost 6 bases and J lost 6, with 20 bases in between. CDR3 length: 15 residues. In nucleotides, the CDR3 is TGTGCCAGCAGGGGGGGCTCGGACGGGCTGGCTGAAGCTTTCTTT. Translation gives CASRGGSDGLAEAFF.

This clonotype was seen many times. The chain has TRBV7-2 and TRBJ2-3; the match to TRBD2 covers 9 bases. CDR1 is SGHTA and CDR2 is FQGNSA in the germline V gene. Germline trimming cut 5 bases from V and 2 bases from J; bases unmatched to any gene: 8. This CDR3 region has 16 residues. The CDR3 loop reads CASSDSAGGLTDTQYF. In DNA form, the CDR3 reads TGTGCCAGCAGCGACTCGGCGGGGGGGCTCACAGATACGCAGTATTTT.

This chain uses TRBV11-2 with TRBJ2-1; TRBD1 aligns across 8 bases. CDR3 length: 14 residues. Germline values: CDR1 SGHAT, CDR2 FQNNGV. V lost 7 bases, J lost 3 bases, and 5 bases stayed unmatched. CDR3 DNA sequence: TGTGCCAGCAATCAGGGGGCTTTCTACAATGAGCAGTTCTTC. Translating it yields CASNQGAFYNEQFF. Using reference TRBV11-2 and TRBJ2-1 for the parts outside the CDR3, the full variable domain is EAGVAQSPRYKIIEKRQSVAFWCNPISGHATLYWYQQILGQGPKLLIQFQNNGVVDDSQLPKDRFSAERLKGVDSTLKIQPAKLEDSAVYLCASNQGAFYNEQFFGPGTRLTVL.

This clonotype was counted a few times. The chain carries TRBV18 and TRBJ2-3; TRBD1 agrees at 7 bases. Germline values: CDR1 KGHSH, CDR2 LQKENI. V lost 4 bases to trimming and J lost 4 bases; unmatched junction nucleotides: 14. This CDR3 is built from 17 residues. As DNA, the CDR3 is TGTGCCAGCTCACTATCAGACGACAGGGAAGGCGCAGATACGCAGTATTTT. It codes for CASSLSDDREGADTQYF.

This clonotype was seen a handful of times. The chain is built from TRBV4-2 and TRBJ2-7; no firm D call. CDR1 is LGHNA, CDR2 YNFKEQ, per germline. The CDR3 length is 13 residues. Trimming shortened V by 0 bases and J by 3 bases, and 6 bases separated the two germline ends. CDR3 loop: CASSQEVFYEQYF. The DNA of the CDR3 is TGTGCCAGCAGCCAAGAAGTGTTCTACGAGCAGTACTTC.

The chain joins TRBV7-2 to TRBJ2-3; D is possibly TRBD2 (5 bases). Germline V gene data show CDR1 as SGHTA and CDR2 as FQGNSA. Trimming left V 8 bases short and J 4 bases short, with 13 bases between. CDR3 size: 13 residues. The CDR3 loop is CASGSPGSDTQYF. CDR3 nucleotides: TGTGCCAGCGGGTCCCCGGGATCAGATACGCAGTATTTT.

This rearrangement joins TRBV20-1 to TRBJ2-3; 7 bases are shared with TRBD2. The V segment lost 3 bases and the J segment 0 bases; nucleotides outside the gene matches: 9. Looked up from germline, CDR1 is DFQATT and CDR2 is SNEGSKA (reference sequence). CDR3 length: 16 amino acids. The CDR3 reads CSARSGTSPSTDTQYF. The CDR3 nucleotides read TGCAGTGCTAGGAGCGGGACTTCTCCTAGCACAGATACGCAGTATTTT.

This clonotype has ten or more counts. The V and J genes are TRBV3-1 and TRBJ2-7; perhaps TRBD2 as D (6 bases). Trimming removed 1 base at V and 2 bases at J, with 21 bases between. This CDR3 is built from 18 residues. Germline V gives CDR1 LGHDT, CDR2 YNNKEL (reference sequence). CDR3 bases: TGTGCCAGCAGCCAAGTATTTGAGAGGGACTTCTCGCCCTACGAGCAGTACTTC. This codes for CASSQVFERDFSPYEQYF.

This clonotype has a handful of counts. This sequence joins TRBV10-3 and TRBJ1-5; D not certain. Looked up from germline, CDR1 is ENHRY and CDR2 is SYGVKD. The CDR3 length is 13 residues. Trimming removed 5 bases from V and 2 bases from J, with 7 bases in between. CDR3 amino acids: CAISLGGNQPQHF. DNA of the CDR3: TGTGCCATCAGTTTGGGAGGCAATCAGCCCCAGCATTTT.

This clonotype was seen a handful of times. The V and J genes are TRBV7-9 and TRBJ2-1, with D uncertain. V lost 1 base and J 2 bases, leaving 9 bases between the germline ends. Germline V CDR1 and CDR2: SEHNR, FQNEAQ (reference sequence). The CDR3 extends over 15 amino acids. Here the CDR3 reads CASSLGALPYNEQFF. CDR3 coding DNA: TGTGCCAGCAGCTTAGGGGCTCTCCCCTACAATGAGCAGTTCTTC. Full variable domain (remainder filled in from reference TRBV7-9 and TRBJ2-1): DTGVSQNPRHKITKRGQNVTFRCDPISEHNRLYWYRQTLGQGPEFLTYFQNEAQLEKSRLLSDRFSAERPKGSFSTLEIQRTEQGDSAMYLCASSLGALPYNEQFFGPGTRLTVL.

This clonotype was counted at least ten times. J is TRBJ2-3 and V is TRBV5-1; D is possibly TRBD1 (5 bases). The CDR3 covers 15 residues. From germline, CDR1 is SGHRS and CDR2 YFSETQ. V gave up 0 bases and J gave up 3 bases, with 11 bases separating them. The DNA of the CDR3 is TGCGCCAGCAGCTTGGGACAGTTGAATACAGATACGCAGTATTTT. This translates into CASSLGQLNTDTQYF.

V gene TRBV9 combines with J gene TRBJ2-1, with a weak D call TRBD2 (5 bases). Trimming stripped 3 bases from V and 4 bases from J, with 17 bases between. The CDR3 has 16 residues. In germline, CDR1 is SGDLS, CDR2 YYNGEE. CDR3 nucleotides: TGTGCCAGCAGCGCCCTTGGGAGCGGAGCGTACAATGAGCAGTTCTTC. This translates into CASSALGSGAYNEQFF.

This clonotype was observed at least ten times. The chain couples TRBV20-1 to TRBJ2-1; 9 positions agree with TRBD2. Unmatched junction bases numbered 4, after V lost 0 bases and J lost 4 bases. The CDR3 is made up of 15 amino acids. CDR1 is DFQATT, CDR2 SNEGSKA, per germline (reference sequence). The CDR3 DNA follows: TGCAGTGCTAGAGAGATACTAGCGGGTTACAATGAGCAGTTCTTC. Translation gives CSAREILAGYNEQFF.